This T cell receptor (beta chain) was recovered during a study of cytotoxic CD8 clonotypes in ibrutinib-treated CLL. Study background: Partial responders about 25, complete 2; roughly 12 progressed and around 15 stayed in remission by median roughly 70 months.

Deep sequencing aimed at 1 in 200,000 to 1 in 1 million T cells' resolution. Clones were read by immunoSEQ multiplex PCR, and TCRdb kept only the in-frame ones, dropping some. The data contain around 160,000 clones, approximately 91% of them singletons. The CDR3 extends over 15 amino acids. V was clipped by 5 bases and J by 4 bases; unmatched bases: 10. The V gene's germline CDR1 is WNHNN and CDR2 SYGVQD (reference sequence). Sequenced here: PBMCs, sampled at disease progression, from a patient treated with ibrutinib. The V call is TRBV10-1, the J call TRBJ1-1; 7 bases line up with TRBD1. The sequence was collected from a human donor with chronic lymphocytic leukemia. The CDR3 loop is CASSYSRQGGTEAFF. As DNA, the CDR3 is TGCGCCAGCAGTTATTCTCGACAGGGAGGCACTGAAGCTTTCTTT.